What follows describes a single TCR beta chain. The CDR3 runs 14 residues. The ends were cut back, 3 bases at V and 6 bases at J, with 14 bases in the middle. Germline V gene data show CDR1 as MDHEN and CDR2 as SYDVKM. The sample belongs to a study of PD-1 blockade in classical Hodgkin lymphoma. Every patient relapsed after autologous stem cell transplantation, and brentuximab vedotin exposure varied. Assay used: immunoSEQ multiplex PCR; TCRdb lists only in-frame clones, some missing. The table shows about 19,000 clones, with approximately 88% occurring only once. The sequenced sample was peripheral blood mononuclear cells (PBMCs), obtained at baseline. V is TRBV28 and J is TRBJ1-2; a weak D match, TRBD1 (6 bases). The clonotype originates from a human donor with classical Hodgkin lymphoma. CDR3 in amino acids: CASSFVNRAHGYTF. CDR3 DNA: TGTGCCAGCAGTTTTGTGAACAGGGCCCATGGCTACACCTTC.